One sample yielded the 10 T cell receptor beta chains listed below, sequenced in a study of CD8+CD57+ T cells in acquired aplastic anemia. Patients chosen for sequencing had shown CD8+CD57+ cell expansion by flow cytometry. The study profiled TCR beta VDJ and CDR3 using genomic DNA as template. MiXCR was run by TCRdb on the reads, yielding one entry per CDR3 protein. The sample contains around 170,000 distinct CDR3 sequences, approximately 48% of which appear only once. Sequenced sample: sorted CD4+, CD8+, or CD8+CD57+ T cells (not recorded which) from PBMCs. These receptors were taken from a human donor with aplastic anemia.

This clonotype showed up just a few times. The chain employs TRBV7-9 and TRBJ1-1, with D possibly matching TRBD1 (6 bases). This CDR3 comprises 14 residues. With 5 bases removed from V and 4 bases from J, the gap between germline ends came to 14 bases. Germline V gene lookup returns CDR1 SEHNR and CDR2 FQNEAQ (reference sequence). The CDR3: CASSPWGGPTEAFF. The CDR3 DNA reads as TGTGCCAGCAGCCCCTGGGGGGGGCCCACTGAAGCTTTCTTT.

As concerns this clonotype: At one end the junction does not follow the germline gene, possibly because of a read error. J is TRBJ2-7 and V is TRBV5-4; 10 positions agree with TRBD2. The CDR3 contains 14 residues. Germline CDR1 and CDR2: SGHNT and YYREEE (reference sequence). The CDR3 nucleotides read TGTGCCAGCAGCTTGGGACAGCGGGAGGGCGAGCAGCACTTT. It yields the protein CASSLGQREGEQHF.

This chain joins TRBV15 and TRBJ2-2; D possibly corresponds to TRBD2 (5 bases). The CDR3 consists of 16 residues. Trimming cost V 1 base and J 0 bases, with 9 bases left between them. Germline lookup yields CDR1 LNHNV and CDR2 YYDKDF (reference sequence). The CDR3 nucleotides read TGTGCCACCAGCAGAGCGAAGAGGGCGAACACCGGGGAGCTGTTTTTT. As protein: CATSRAKRANTGELFF.

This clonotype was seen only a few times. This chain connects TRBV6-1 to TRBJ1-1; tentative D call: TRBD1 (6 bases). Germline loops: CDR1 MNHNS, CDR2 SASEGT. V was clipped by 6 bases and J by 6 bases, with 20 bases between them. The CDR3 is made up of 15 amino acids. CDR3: CASSRFGQLGAEAFF. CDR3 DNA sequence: TGTGCCAGCAGCCGATTCGGACAGCTCGGGGCTGAAGCTTTCTTT.

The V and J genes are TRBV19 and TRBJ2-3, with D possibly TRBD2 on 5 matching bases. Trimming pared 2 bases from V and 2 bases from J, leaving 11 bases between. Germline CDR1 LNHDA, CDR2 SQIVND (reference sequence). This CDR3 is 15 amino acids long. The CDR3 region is CASSIPGITTDTQYF. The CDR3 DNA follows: TGTGCCAGTAGTATACCCGGGATAACCACAGATACGCAGTATTTT.

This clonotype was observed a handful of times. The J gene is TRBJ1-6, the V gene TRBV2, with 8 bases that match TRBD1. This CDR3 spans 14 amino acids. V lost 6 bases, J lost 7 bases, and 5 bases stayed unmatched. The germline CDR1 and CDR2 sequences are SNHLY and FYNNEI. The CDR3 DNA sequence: TGTGCCAGCAGACGACAGGGGAACAATTCACCCCTCCACTTT. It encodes CASRRQGNNSPLHF.

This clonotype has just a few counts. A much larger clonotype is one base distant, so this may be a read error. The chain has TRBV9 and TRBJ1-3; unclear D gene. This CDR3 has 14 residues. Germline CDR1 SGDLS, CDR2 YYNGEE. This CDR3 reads CASSVGLSGNTICF. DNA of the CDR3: TGTGCCAGCAGCGTCGGCCTCTCTGGAAACACCATATGTTTT.

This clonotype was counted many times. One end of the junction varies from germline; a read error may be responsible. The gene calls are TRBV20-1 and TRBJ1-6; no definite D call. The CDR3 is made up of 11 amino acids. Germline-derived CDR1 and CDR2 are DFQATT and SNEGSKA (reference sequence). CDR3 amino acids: CGARDQANLHF. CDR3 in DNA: TGCGGTGCTAGAGATCAGGCAAACCTCCACTTT.

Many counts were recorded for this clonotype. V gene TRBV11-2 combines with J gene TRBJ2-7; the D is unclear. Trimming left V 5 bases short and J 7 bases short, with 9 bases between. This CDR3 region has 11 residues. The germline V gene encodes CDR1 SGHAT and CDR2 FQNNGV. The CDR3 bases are TGTGCCAGCAGCGGGGTATGGGAGCAGTACTTC. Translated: CASSGVWEQYF.

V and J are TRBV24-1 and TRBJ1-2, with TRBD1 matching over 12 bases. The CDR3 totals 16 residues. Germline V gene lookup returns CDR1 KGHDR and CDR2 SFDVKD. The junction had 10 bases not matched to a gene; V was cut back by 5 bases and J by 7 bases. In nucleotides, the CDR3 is TGTGCCACCAGTGGGACCGGGACAGGGGGCGTGAGTGGCTACACCTTC. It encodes CATSGTGTGGVSGYTF.